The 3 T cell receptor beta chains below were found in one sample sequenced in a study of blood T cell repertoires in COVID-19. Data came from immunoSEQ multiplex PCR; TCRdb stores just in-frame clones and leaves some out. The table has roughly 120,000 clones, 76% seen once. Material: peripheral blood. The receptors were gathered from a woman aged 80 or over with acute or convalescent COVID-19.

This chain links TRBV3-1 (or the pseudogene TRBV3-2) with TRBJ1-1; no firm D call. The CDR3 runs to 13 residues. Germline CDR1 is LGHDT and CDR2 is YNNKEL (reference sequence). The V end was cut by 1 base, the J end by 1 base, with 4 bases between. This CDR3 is CASSQAQNTEAFF. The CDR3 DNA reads TGTGCCAGCAGCCAAGCCCAGAACACTGAAGCTTTCTTT.

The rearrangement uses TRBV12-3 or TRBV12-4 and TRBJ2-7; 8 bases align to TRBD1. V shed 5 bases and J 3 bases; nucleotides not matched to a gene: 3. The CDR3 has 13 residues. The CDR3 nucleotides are TGTGCCAGCAGTATTGGACAGGGCTACGAGCAGTACTTC. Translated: CASSIGQGYEQYF.

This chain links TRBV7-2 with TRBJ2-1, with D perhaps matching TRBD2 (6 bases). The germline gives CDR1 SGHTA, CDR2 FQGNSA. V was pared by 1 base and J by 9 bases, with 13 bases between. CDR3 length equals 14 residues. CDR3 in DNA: TGTGCCAGCAGCTTAGGACTCGTGGAGGGTGAGCAGTTCTTC. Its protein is CASSLGLVEGEQFF.